This T cell receptor (beta chain) was sequenced during a study of blood T cells in healthy people across ages. Primed by a sample-barcoded 5' primer and a J-beta primer mix, a second PCR proceeded for about 6 to 11 cycles. TCRdb analysed the 5' RACE reads with MiXCR anew, one entry per CDR3 protein. The sample lists approximately 1.5 million distinct CDR3 sequences, approximately 43% occurring once. Only a few counts were recorded for this clonotype. The authors drew 8 to 10 milliliters of peripheral blood from each donor. The source material was blood. The clonotype originates from a woman between 18 and 29 years old in good health.

The chain's CDR3 is CASRTGLAGIRVDTQYF. The CDR3 DNA is TGTGCCAGCAGGACTGGACTAGCGGGAATTAGAGTAGATACGCAGTATTTT. V and J are TRBV28 and TRBJ2-3, with TRBD2 matching over 12 bases. The germline V gene encodes CDR1 MDHEN and CDR2 SYDVKM. The trim removed 6 bases at V and 5 bases at J, leaving 12 bases unmatched. The length of the CDR3 is 17 residues.